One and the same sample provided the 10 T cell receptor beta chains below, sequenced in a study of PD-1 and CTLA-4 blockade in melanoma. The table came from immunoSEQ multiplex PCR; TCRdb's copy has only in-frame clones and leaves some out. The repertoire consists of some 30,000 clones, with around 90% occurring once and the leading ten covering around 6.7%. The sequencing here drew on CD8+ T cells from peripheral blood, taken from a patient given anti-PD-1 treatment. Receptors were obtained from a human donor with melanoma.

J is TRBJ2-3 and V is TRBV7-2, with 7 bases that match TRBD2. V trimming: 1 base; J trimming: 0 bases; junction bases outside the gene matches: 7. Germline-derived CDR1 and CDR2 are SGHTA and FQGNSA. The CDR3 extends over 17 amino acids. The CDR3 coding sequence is TGTGCCAGCAGCTTAGGGCCAGCGGGGACTAGCACAGATACGCAGTATTTT. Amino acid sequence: CASSLGPAGTSTDTQYF.

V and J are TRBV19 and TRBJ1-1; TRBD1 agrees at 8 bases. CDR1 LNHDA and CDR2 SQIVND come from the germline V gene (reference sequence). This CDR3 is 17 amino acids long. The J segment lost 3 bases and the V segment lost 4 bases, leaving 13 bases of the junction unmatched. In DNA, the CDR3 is TGTGCCAGTAGTACCGGTCGAGGACAGGGCTGGGACACTGAAGCTTTCTTT. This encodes CASSTGRGQGWDTEAFF.

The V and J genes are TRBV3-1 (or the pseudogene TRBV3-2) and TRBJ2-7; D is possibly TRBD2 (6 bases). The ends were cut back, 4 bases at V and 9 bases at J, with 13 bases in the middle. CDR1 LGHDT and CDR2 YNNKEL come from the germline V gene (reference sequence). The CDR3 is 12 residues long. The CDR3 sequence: CASSLGEVGQYF. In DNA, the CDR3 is TGTGCCAGCAGCCTTGGGGAGGTGGGGCAGTACTTC.

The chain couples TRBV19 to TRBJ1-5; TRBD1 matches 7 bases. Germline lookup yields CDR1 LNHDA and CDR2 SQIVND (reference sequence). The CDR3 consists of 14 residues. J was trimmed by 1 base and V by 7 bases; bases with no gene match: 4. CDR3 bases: TGTGCCAGTACCCCAGGGGGAAGCAATCAGCCCCAGCATTTT. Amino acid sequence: CASTPGGSNQPQHF.

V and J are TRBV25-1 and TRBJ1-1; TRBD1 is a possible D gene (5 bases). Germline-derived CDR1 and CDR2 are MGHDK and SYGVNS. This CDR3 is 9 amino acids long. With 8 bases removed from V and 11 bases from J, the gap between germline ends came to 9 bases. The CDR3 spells CASQPGAFF. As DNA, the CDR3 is TGTGCCAGCCAACCAGGGGCTTTCTTT.

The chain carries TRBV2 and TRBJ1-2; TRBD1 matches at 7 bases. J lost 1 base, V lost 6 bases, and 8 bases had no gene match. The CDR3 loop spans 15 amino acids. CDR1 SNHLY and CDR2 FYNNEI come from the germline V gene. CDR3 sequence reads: CASRETRGGNYGYTF. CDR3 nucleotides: TGTGCCAGCAGGGAAACCAGGGGGGGTAACTATGGCTACACCTTC.

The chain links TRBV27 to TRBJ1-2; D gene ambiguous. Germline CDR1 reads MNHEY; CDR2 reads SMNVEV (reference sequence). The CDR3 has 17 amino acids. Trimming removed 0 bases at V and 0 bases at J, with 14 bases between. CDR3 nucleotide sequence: TGTGCCAGCAGTTTATCGCTAAAGAGTCGGGCTAACTATGGCTACACCTTC. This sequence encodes CASSLSLKSRANYGYTF.

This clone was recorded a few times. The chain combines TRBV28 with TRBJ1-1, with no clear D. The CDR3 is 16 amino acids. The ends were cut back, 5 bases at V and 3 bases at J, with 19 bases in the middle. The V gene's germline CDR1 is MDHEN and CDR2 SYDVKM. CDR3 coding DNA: TGTGCCAGCAGTCACTCGTCCACCTCTGGGGACACTGAAGCTTTCTTT. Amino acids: CASSHSSTSGDTEAFF.

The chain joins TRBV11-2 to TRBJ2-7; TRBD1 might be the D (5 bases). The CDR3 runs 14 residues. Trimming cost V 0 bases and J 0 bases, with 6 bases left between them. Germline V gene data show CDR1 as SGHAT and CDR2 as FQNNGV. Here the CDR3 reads CASSLDRVSYEQYF. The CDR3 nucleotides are TGTGCCAGCAGCTTAGACAGGGTCTCCTACGAGCAGTACTTC.

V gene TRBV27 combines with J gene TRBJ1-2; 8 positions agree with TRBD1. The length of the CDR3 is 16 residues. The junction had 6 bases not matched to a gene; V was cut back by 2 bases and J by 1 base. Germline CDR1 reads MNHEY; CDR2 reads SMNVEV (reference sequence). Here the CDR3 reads CASSLTQGAVNYGYTF. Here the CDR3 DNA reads TGTGCCAGCAGTTTAACTCAGGGGGCGGTTAACTATGGCTACACCTTC.